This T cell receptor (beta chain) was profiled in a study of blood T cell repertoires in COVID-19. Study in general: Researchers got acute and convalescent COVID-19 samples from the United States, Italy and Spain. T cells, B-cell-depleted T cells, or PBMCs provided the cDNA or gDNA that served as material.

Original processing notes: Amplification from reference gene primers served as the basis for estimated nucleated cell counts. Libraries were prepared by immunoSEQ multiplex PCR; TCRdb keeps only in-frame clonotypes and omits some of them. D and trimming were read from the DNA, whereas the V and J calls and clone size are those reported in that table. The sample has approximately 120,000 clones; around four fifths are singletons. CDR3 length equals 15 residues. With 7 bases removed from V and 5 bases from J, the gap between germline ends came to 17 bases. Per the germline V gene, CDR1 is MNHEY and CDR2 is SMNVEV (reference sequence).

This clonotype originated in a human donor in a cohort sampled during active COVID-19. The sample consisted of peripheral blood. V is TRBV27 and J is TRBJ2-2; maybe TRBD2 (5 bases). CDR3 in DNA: TGTGCCAGCATGCCCCGGCTAGCTGGGACCGGGGAGCTGTTTTTT. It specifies CASMPRLAGTGELFF.